This T cell receptor beta chain appears in the sequencing data of a study of T cells in Graves' hyperthyroidism and ophthalmopathy. Study information: Blood was drawn when the patient was first diagnosed and still untreated. Study-level points and caveats: Ophthalmopathy prediction by the model preceded onset by a median approximately six months.

Trimming shortened V by 7 bases and J by 4 bases, and 8 bases separated the two germline ends. The CDR3 has 11 residues. CDR1 and CDR2 from the germline V gene are MDHEN and SYDVKM. Those with hyperthyroidism were 18 to 65 years old, newly diagnosed, and ill for under 2 months. Initially, at the first diagnosis of hyperthyroidism and before any ophthalmopathy symptoms, blood was sampled. Regarding this clonotype: Its antigen is currently unknown.

From RNA transcripts, TCR beta CDR3 regions were amplified. The primer set for the first-round RT-PCR of the TCR CDR3 was HTBI. TCRdb reanalysed the multiplex PCR reads using MiXCR and keeps one entry per CDR3 protein. The sample carries a few hundred thousand distinct CDR3 sequences, 15% to 18% recorded once. The chain couples TRBV28 to TRBJ2-7; the D gene is possibly TRBD1 (5 bases). The specimen sequenced was blood. This TCR was sampled from a young woman with Graves' hyperthyroidism that later progressed to Graves' ophthalmopathy. CDR3 bases: TGTGCCAGCACAGGGCAATACGAGCAGTACTTC. Translation: CASTGQYEQYF.